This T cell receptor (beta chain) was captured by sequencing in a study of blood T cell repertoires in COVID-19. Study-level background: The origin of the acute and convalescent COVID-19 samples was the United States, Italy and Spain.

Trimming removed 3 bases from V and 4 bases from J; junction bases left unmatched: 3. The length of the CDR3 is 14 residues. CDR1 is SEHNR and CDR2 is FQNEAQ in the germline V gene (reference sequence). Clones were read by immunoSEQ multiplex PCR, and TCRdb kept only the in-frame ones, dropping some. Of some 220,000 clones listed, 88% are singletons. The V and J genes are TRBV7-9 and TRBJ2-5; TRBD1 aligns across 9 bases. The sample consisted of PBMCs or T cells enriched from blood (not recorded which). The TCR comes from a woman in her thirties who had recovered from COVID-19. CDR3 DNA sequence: TGTGCCAGCAGCTTGACAGGGGGTCGAGAGACCCAGTACTTC. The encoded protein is CASSLTGGRETQYF.